A selection of T cell receptor beta chains follows, all from one sample in a study of blood T cells in healthy people across ages. MiXCR, run by TCRdb on the 5' RACE reads, gives a single entry per CDR3 protein. The sample carries roughly 1,500,000 distinct CDR3 sequences, roughly 40% recorded once. Sequencing used blood. These receptors were collected from a woman under 30 in good health. Each CDR3 is given with its conserved first and last residue. Fields, in order: D gene, V gene, CDR3 protein. The D gene is left open where the match is weak.

>-|TRBV9
CASSDSRLSRSYNEQFF
>TRBD2|TRBV6-6
CASRSTSGGGTDTQYF
>-|TRBV18
CASSPPTAAEQYF
>-|TRBV7-9
CASSLAGGGSSYNEQYF
>-|TRBV9
CASSVETGTAKNIQYF
>TRBD2|TRBV6-1
CASSTTSGGSKYQETQYF
>TRBD2|TRBV7-2
CASSSFVRGLVDYNEQFF
>-|TRBV28
CASRLGGQYEQYF
>-|TRBV20-1
CSALTGNTQYF
>-|TRBV10-3
CAITRGQTNEQFF
>-|TRBV6-5
CASSYSSTYQETQYF
>TRBD2|TRBV14
CASSQDPSTSGGKETQYF
>-|TRBV18
CASSPPNRLEETQYF
>-|TRBV11-2
CASSDPGGRSTDTQYF
>-|TRBV7-3
CASSSLWADTQYF
>-|TRBV7-3
CASSPGGPQGNEQFF
>-|TRBV5-1
CASSLGARENTEAFF
>TRBD2|TRBV5-1
CASSFEGGPYEQYF
>-|TRBV5-5
CASTPLPYPHNEQFF
>TRBD2|TRBV7-9
CASSLTAGVHEQYF
>-|TRBV7-6
CASSLAAEVPNEQFF
>TRBD2|TRBV27
CASSSAASGRYYEQYF
>TRBD2|TRBV30
CAWRNSGGLYEQYF
>-|TRBV2
CASSDSAGTFYSNQPQHF
>TRBD2|TRBV15
CATSRTSGRREQFF
>-|TRBV29-1
CSGGSPIEQYF
>TRBD1|TRBV27
CASSLSGTGYYEQYF
>TRBD1|TRBV20-1
CSARGLPGQGAIDTQYF